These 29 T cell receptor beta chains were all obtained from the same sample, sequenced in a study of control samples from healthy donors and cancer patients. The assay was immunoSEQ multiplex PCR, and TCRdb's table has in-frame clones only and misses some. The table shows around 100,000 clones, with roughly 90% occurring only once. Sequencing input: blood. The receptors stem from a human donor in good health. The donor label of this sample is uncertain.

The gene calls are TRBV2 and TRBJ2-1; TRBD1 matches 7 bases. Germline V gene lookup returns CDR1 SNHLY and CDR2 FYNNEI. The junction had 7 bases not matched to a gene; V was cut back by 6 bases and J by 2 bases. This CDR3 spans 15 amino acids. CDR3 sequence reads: CASRDWTGTYNEQFF. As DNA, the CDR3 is TGTGCCAGCAGGGACTGGACAGGTACCTACAATGAGCAGTTCTTC.

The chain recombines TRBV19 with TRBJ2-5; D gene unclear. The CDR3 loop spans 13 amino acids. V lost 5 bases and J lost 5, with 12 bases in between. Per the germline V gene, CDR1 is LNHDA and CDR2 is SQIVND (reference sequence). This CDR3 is CASSLGYWETQYF. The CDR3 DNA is TGTGCCAGTAGTTTAGGTTACTGGGAGACCCAGTACTTC.

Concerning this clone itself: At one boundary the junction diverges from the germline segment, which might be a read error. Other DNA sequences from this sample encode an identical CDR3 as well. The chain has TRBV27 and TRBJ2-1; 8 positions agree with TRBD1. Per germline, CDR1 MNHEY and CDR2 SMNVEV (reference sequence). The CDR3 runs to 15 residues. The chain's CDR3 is CASSLDRGSYNEQFF. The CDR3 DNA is TGTGCTAGCAGTCTAGACAGGGGTTCCTACAATGAGCAGTTCTTC.

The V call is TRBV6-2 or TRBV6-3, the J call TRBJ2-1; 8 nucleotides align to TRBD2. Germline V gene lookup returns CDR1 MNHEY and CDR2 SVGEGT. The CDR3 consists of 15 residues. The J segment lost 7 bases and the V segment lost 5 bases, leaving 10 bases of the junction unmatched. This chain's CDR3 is CASSLARGGRNEQFF. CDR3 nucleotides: TGTGCCAGCAGTCTCGCACGGGGGGGCCGGAATGAGCAGTTCTTC.

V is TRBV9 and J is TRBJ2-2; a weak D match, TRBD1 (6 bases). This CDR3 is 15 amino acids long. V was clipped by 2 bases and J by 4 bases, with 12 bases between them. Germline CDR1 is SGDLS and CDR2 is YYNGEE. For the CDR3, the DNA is TGTGCCAGCAGCGTTACAGGGTCCTCCACCGGGGAGCTGTTTTTT. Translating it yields CASSVTGSSTGELFF.

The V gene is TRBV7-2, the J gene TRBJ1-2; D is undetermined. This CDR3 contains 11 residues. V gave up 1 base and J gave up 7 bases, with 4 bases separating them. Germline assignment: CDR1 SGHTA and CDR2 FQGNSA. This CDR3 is CASSLGAGYTF. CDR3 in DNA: TGTGCCAGCAGCTTAGGTGCTGGCTACACCTTC.

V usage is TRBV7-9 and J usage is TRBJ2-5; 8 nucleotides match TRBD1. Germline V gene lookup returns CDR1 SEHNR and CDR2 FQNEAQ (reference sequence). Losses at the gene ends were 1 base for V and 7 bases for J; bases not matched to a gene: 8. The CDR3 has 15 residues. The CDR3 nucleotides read TGTGCCAGCAGCTTAGATGGACAGGGCGGAGGGACCCAGTACTTC. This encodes CASSLDGQGGGTQYF.

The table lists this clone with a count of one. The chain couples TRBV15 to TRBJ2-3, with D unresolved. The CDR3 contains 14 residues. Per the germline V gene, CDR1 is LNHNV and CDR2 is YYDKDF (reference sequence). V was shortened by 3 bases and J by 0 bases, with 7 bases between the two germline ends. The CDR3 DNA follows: TGTGCCACCAGCAGTACATCTAGCACAGATACGCAGTATTTT. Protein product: CATSSTSSTDTQYF.

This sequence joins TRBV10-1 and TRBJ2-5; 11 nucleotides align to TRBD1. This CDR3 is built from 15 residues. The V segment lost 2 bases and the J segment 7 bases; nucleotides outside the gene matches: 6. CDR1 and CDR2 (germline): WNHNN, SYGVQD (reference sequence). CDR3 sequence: CASSEGTGGWGTQYF. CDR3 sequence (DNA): TGCGCCAGCAGTGAGGGGACAGGGGGATGGGGGACCCAGTACTTC.

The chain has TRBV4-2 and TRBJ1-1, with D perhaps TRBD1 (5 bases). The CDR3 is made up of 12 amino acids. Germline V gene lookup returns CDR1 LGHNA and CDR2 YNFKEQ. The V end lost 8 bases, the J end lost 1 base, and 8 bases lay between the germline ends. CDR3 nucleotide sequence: TGTGCCAGCGAGGACACGAACACTGAAGCTTTCTTT. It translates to CASEDTNTEAFF.

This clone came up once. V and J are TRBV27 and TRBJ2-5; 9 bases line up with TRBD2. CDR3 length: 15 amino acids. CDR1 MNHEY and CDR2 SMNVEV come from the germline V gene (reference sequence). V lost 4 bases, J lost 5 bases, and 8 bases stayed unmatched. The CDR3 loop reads CASSYIAGAGETQYF. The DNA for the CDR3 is TGTGCCAGCAGTTACATAGCGGGGGCAGGGGAGACCCAGTACTTC.

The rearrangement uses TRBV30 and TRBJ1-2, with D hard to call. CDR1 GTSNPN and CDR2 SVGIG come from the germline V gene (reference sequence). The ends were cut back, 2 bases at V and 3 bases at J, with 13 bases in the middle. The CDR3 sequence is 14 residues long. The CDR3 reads CAWSPGERDYGYTF. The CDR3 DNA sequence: TGTGCCTGGAGTCCAGGAGAGAGAGACTATGGCTACACCTTC.

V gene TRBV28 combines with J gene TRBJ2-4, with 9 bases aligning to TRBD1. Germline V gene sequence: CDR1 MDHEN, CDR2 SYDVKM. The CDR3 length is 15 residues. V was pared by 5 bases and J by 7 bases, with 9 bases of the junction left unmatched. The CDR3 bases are TGTGCCAGCAGTGCGCCGGGACAGGGAGGGAACATTCAGTACTTC. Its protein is CASSAPGQGGNIQYF.

The CDR3: CASSERGANVLTF. The CDR3 DNA sequence: TGTGCCAGCAGTGAACGTGGGGCCAACGTCCTGACTTTC. This chain uses TRBV6-4 with TRBJ2-6; D not certain. Germline-derived CDR1 and CDR2 are MRHNA and SNTAGT. The CDR3 runs 13 residues. The ends were cut back, 3 bases at V and 3 bases at J, with 3 bases in the middle.

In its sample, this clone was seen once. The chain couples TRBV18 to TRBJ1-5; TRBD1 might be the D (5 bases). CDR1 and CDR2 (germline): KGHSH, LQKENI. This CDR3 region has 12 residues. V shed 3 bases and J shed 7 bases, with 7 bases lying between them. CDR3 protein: CASSPGGQPQHF. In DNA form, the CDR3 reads TGTGCCAGCTCACCTGGGGGACAGCCCCAGCATTTT.

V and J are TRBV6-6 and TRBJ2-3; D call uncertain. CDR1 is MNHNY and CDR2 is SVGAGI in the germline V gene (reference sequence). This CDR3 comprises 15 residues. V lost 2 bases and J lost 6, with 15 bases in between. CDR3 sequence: CASSYGPSYTDTQYF. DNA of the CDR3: TGTGCCAGCAGTTACGGGCCATCGTACACGGATACGCAGTATTTT.

In DNA form, the CDR3 reads TGCAGTGCTAGTTACAGGGTCGAAGGCACAGATACGCAGTATTTT. It is translated as CSASYRVEGTDTQYF. J is TRBJ2-3 and V is TRBV20-1, with D perhaps TRBD1 (6 bases). The germline V and J ends were trimmed by 3 bases and 1 base, with 14 bases remaining between them. The CDR3 is 15 amino acids. CDR1 DFQATT and CDR2 SNEGSKA come from the germline V gene (reference sequence).

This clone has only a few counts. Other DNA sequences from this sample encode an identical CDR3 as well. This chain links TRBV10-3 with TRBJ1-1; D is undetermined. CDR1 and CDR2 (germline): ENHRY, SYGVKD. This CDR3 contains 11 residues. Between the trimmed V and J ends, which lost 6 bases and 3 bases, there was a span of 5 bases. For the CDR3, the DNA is TGTGCCATCAGCCGGGACACTGAAGCTTTCTTT. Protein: CAISRDTEAFF.

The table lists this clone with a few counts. CDR3 nucleotide sequence: TGTGCCAGCAGCTTGGCCCAGGGGTTTCGGGATGGCTACACCTTC. Amino acid sequence: CASSLAQGFRDGYTF. The chain joins TRBV5-6 to TRBJ1-2; D possibly corresponds to TRBD1 (6 bases). CDR3 length: 15 residues. The V end was cut by 0 bases, the J end by 6 bases, with 15 bases between. Germline CDR1 and CDR2: SGHDT and YYEEEE.

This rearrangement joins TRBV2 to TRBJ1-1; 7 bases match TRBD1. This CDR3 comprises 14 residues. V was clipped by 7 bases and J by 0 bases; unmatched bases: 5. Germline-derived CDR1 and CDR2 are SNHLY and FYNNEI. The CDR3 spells CASMTGTMNTEAFF. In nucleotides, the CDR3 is TGTGCCAGCATGACAGGGACCATGAACACTGAAGCTTTCTTT.

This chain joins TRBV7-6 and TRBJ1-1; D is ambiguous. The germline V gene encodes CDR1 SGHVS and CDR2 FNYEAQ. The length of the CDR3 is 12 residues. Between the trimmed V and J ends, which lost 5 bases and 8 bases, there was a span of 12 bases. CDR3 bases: TGTGCCAGCAGCCCCTTGGCCAGGGAAGCTTTCTTT. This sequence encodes CASSPLAREAFF.

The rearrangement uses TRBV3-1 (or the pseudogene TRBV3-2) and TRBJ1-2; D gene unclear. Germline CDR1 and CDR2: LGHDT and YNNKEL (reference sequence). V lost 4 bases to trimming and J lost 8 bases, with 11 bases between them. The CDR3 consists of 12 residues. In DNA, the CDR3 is TGTGCCAGCAGCCCTAGAGTCGGGGGCTACACCTTC. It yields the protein CASSPRVGGYTF.

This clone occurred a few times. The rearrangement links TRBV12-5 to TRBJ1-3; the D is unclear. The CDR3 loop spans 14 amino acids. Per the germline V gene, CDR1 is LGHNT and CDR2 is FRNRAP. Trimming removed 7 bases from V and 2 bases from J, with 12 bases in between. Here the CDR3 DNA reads TGTGCTAGTGCCCCCGGAGTTACTGGAAACACCATATATTTT. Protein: CASAPGVTGNTIYF.

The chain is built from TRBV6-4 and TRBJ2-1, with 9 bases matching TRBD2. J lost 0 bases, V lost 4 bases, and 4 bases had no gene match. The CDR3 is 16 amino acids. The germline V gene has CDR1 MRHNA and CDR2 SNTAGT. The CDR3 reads CASSGIAGASYNEQFF. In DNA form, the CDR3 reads TGTGCCAGCAGTGGGATAGCGGGGGCCTCCTACAATGAGCAGTTCTTC.

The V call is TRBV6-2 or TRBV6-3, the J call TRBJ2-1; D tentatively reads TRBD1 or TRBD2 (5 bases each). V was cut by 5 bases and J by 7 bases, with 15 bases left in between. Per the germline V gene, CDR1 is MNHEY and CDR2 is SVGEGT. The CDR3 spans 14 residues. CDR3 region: CASSTRDRGNEQFF. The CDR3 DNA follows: TGTGCCAGCAGTACTCGGGACCGCGGTAATGAGCAGTTCTTC.

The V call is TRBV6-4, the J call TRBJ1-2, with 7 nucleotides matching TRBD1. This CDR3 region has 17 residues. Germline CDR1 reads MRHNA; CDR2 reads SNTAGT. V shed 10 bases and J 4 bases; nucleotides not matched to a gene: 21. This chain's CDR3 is CANPRRQGFKEGYGYTF. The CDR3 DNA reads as TGTGCCAACCCCCGAAGACAGGGTTTTAAGGAGGGCTATGGCTACACCTTC.

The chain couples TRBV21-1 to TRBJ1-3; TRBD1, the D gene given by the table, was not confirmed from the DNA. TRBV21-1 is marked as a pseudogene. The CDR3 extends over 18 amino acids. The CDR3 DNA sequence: TGTGCCAGCAGCAAAGAAACGAAGCAGGGCCGACATGGAAACACCATATATTTT. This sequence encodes CASSKETKQGRHGNTIYF.

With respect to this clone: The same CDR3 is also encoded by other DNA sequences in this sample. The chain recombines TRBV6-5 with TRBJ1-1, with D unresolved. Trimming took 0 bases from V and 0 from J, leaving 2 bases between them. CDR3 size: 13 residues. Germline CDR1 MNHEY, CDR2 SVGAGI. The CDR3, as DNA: TGTGCCAGCAGTTACTCTCTGAACACTGAAGCTTTCTTT. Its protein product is CASSYSLNTEAFF.

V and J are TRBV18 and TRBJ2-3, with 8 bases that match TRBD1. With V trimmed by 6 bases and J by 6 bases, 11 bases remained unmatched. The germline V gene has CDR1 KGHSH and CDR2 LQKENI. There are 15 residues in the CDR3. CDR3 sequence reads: CASSLETGAGDTQYF. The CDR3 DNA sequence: TGTGCCAGCTCCCTCGAGACAGGGGCGGGGGATACGCAGTATTTT.